This is a list of T cell receptor beta chains from one sample in a study of blood T cell repertoires in COVID-19. Sequencing used immunoSEQ multiplex PCR; TCRdb keeps in-frame clones, though not all of them. The repertoire holds about 290,000 clones, with around 86% as singletons. Sequenced: PBMCs or T cells enriched from blood (not recorded which). These receptors all come from a woman in her thirties or forties who had recovered from COVID-19. CDR3s include the opening cysteine and the closing phenylalanine or tryptophan. D genes are given only for firm matches. Clone size, where shown, is once, few, many, or a class for clones that have expanded.

v_call	clone_size	d_call	j_call	cdr3_aa	cdr3_nt
TRBV7-8	.	.	TRBJ2-1	CASSFLHGGGVNEQFF	TGTGCCAGCAGCTTCCTCCATGGAGGGGGGGTCAATGAGCAGTTCTTC
TRBV30	.	TRBD1	TRBJ1-1	CAWTRDRGNTEAFF	TGTGCCTGGACCAGAGACAGGGGCAACACTGAAGCTTTCTTT
TRBV6-5	.	.	TRBJ1-1	CASRRGGMDTEAFF	TGTGCCAGCAGGAGGGGAGGGATGGACACTGAAGCTTTCTTT
TRBV18	.	TRBD1	TRBJ1-4	CASSPPSTGIQEKLFF	TGTGCCAGCTCACCGCCCTCGACAGGGATTCAGGAAAAACTGTTTTTT
TRBV6-5	.	.	TRBJ1-1	CASIREIVGTEAFF	TGTGCCAGCATTCGGGAAATTGTCGGGACTGAAGCTTTCTTT
TRBV6-1	.	.	TRBJ2-1	CASSDPGTAVNEQFF	TGTGCCAGCAGTGACCCCGGGACTGCCGTCAATGAGCAGTTCTTC
TRBV11-2	once	.	TRBJ1-3	CASSPAGTKGNTIYF	TGTGCCAGCAGCCCAGCAGGCACAAAAGGAAACACCATATATTTT
TRBV6-2/TRBV6-3	.	TRBD2	TRBJ2-7	CASSYPASGRAYEQYF	TGTGCCAGCAGTTATCCGGCTAGCGGGAGGGCCTACGAGCAGTACTTC
TRBV3-1/TRBV3-2	.	TRBD2	TRBJ2-3	CASSPQLAGGVDTQYF	TGTGCCAGCAGCCCCCAACTAGCGGGGGGTGTGGATACGCAGTATTTT
TRBV18	.	.	TRBJ2-2	CASSPFPDPRGELFF	TGTGCCAGCTCACCGTTTCCAGACCCTAGGGGGGAGCTGTTTTTT
TRBV6-5	.	.	TRBJ1-1	CASSYFRGREAFF	TGTGCCAGCAGTTACTTCAGGGGCCGCGAAGCTTTCTTT
TRBV5-6	.	TRBD1	TRBJ1-1	CASSLRDRGLAFF	TGTGCCAGCAGCTTGAGGGACAGGGGGCTAGCTTTCTTT
TRBV13	.	.	TRBJ2-5	CASSPDGGRETQYF	TGTGCCAGCAGCCCCGACGGGGGGCGAGAGACCCAGTACTTC
TRBV30	.	TRBD1	TRBJ1-2	CAWSPGAGGIYGYTF	TGTGCCTGGAGTCCCGGGGCAGGGGGCATCTATGGCTACACCTTC
TRBV18	.	TRBD2	TRBJ2-7	CASSPTSGGAYEQYF	TGTGCCAGCTCACCTACCAGCGGGGGTGCCTACGAGCAGTACTTC
TRBV6-1	.	.	TRBJ2-3	CASSGGLDPSTDTQYF	TGTGCCAGCAGTGGGGGGCTAGACCCAAGCACAGATACGCAGTATTTT
TRBV5-4	.	.	TRBJ1-1	CASSLIAASNTEAFF	TGTGCCAGCAGCTTGATCGCGGCAAGTAACACTGAAGCTTTCTTT
TRBV29-1	.	.	TRBJ2-2	CSVEKASPTGELFF	TGCAGCGTTGAAAAAGCCTCTCCCACCGGGGAGCTGTTTTTT
TRBV19	.	TRBD2	TRBJ2-3	CASIPSGSSNTQYF	TGTGCCAGTATCCCTAGCGGGAGTTCTAATACGCAGTATTTT
TRBV7-2	few	TRBD1	TRBJ1-5	CASRPQGQSNQPQHF	TGTGCCAGCAGACCCCAGGGACAGAGCAATCAGCCCCAGCATTTT
TRBV6-1	.	.	TRBJ2-7	CASSDGGIAGADEQYF	TGTGCCAGCAGTGATGGTGGGATCGCGGGGGCCGACGAGCAGTACTTC
TRBV18	.	TRBD1	TRBJ1-2	CASSPRGDSQIYGYTF	TGTGCCAGCTCACCAAGGGGGGACAGTCAGATCTATGGCTACACCTTC
TRBV11-2	.	.	TRBJ1-1	CASRHRDTEAFF	TGTGCCAGCAGACACAGAGACACTGAAGCTTTCTTT
TRBV7-3	.	TRBD2	TRBJ2-7	CASSLRGLAVQEQYF	TGTGCCAGCAGCTTAAGGGGACTAGCGGTCCAGGAGCAGTACTTC
TRBV9	.	.	TRBJ1-5	CASSPRGDSNQPQHF	TGTGCCAGCAGCCCCCGTGGAGATAGCAATCAGCCCCAGCATTTT
TRBV29-1	.	.	TRBJ2-7	CSVEDDSHYEQYF	TGCAGCGTTGAAGATGACAGCCACTACGAGCAGTACTTC
TRBV19	.	.	TRBJ2-1	CASSIQRDNEQFF	TGTGCCAGTAGTATACAGAGGGACAATGAGCAGTTCTTC
TRBV9	.	TRBD1	TRBJ1-2	CASSVDRGGYGYTF	TGTGCCAGCAGCGTAGACAGGGGAGGTTATGGCTACACCTTC
TRBV5-4	.	.	TRBJ1-2	CASSPGEGANYGYTF	TGTGCCAGCAGCCCGGGGGAAGGAGCTAACTATGGCTACACCTTC
TRBV7-3	.	.	TRBJ2-5	CASSPGDTYQETQYF	TGTGCCAGCAGCCCCGGGGACACATACCAAGAGACCCAGTACTTC
TRBV5-1	.	.	TRBJ2-1	CASSQIYNEQFF	TGCGCCAGCAGCCAGATCTACAATGAGCAGTTCTTC
TRBV12-3/TRBV12-4	.	.	TRBJ2-2	CASSLQVGGELFF	TGTGCCAGCAGTTTACAGGTGGGCGGGGAGCTGTTTTTT
TRBV30	.	TRBD1	TRBJ1-6	CAWRTLTGGDSPLHF	TGTGCCTGGAGAACCCTTACAGGGGGGGATTCACCCCTCCACTTT
TRBV5-8	.	.	TRBJ2-2	CASSLGDRNTGELFF	TGTGCCAGCAGCTTGGGAGACAGGAACACCGGGGAGCTGTTTTTT
TRBV18	.	.	TRBJ1-5	CASSPLSGNQPQHF	TGTGCCAGCTCACCACTATCTGGCAATCAGCCCCAGCATTTT
TRBV2	once	.	TRBJ1-2	CASRSLYGYTF	TGTGCCAGCAGGTCACTGTATGGCTACACCTTC
TRBV4-1	.	TRBD2	TRBJ2-3	CASSQVKLAESTDTQYF	TGCGCCAGCAGCCAAGTCAAACTAGCGGAGAGCACAGATACGCAGTATTTT
TRBV5-1	.	.	TRBJ2-1	CASSAQGWNEQFF	TGCGCCAGCAGCGCACAGGGATGGAATGAGCAGTTCTTC
TRBV13	.	TRBD1	TRBJ2-7	CASSSDRGQSEQYF	TGTGCCAGCAGCTCAGACAGGGGGCAAAGCGAGCAGTACTTC
TRBV11-2	.	.	TRBJ2-5	CASSLNGGPETQYF	TGTGCCAGCAGTCTAAACGGGGGGCCAGAGACCCAGTACTTC
TRBV5-1	.	TRBD1	TRBJ1-1	CASSTTGSRNTEAFF	TGCGCCAGCAGCACGACAGGGTCCAGGAACACTGAAGCTTTCTTT
TRBV7-2	.	TRBD1	TRBJ2-3	CASSTGGATDTQYF	TGTGCCAGCAGCACAGGGGGCGCCACAGATACGCAGTATTTT
TRBV7-6	.	TRBD1	TRBJ2-7	CASSSPYGTADDHEQYF	TGTGCCAGCAGTTCCCCTTACGGGACAGCCGACGACCACGAGCAGTACTTC
TRBV7-2	.	TRBD1	TRBJ2-6	CASSFLGQGNSGANVLTF	TGTGCCAGCAGCTTCCTTGGACAGGGTAACTCTGGGGCCAACGTCCTGACTTTC
TRBV18	.	.	TRBJ2-1	CASSPEFEQFF	TGTGCCAGCTCACCGGAGTTTGAGCAGTTCTTC
TRBV18	.	TRBD2	TRBJ2-7	CASSPGLAGDYEQYF	TGTGCCAGCTCACCCGGACTAGCGGGAGACTACGAGCAGTACTTC
TRBV6-1	.	.	TRBJ2-7	CASSEPPRTAFSYEQYF	TGTGCCAGCAGTGAACCGCCCCGGACAGCGTTCTCCTACGAGCAGTACTTC
TRBV15	.	TRBD1	TRBJ1-2	CATSRDGQGFDYGYTF	TGTGCCACCAGCAGAGATGGACAGGGATTCGACTATGGCTACACCTTC
TRBV5-1	.	.	TRBJ1-1	CASSPDGGQGNTEAFF	TGCGCCAGCAGCCCGGATGGTGGTCAGGGGAACACTGAAGCTTTCTTT
TRBV19	.	TRBD2	TRBJ2-5	CASSIGGGRGETQYF	TGTGCCAGTAGTATCGGCGGGGGTCGAGGGGAGACCCAGTACTTC
TRBV11-1	.	.	TRBJ2-3	CASSLATSGRGVDTQYF	TGTGCCAGCAGCTTAGCGACGAGTGGCAGGGGGGTAGATACGCAGTATTTT
TRBV25-1	.	.	TRBJ1-5	CASSGEGSNQPQHF	TGTGCCAGCAGTGGGGAGGGAAGCAATCAGCCCCAGCATTTT
TRBV5-1	.	TRBD2	TRBJ2-1	CASTLGGGEQFF	TGCGCCAGCACCCTCGGCGGGGGAGAGCAGTTCTTC
TRBV28	.	TRBD1	TRBJ2-1	CASTSGQGLVTPYNEQFF	TGTGCCAGCACTTCGGGACAGGGCCTTGTTACGCCCTACAATGAGCAGTTCTTC
TRBV15	.	.	TRBJ2-5	CATSGGARTQYF	TGTGCCACCAGCGGGGGGGCTCGGACCCAGTACTTC
TRBV19	.	.	TRBJ1-1	CASSMAGEAFF	TGTGCCAGTAGTATGGCGGGTGAAGCTTTCTTT
TRBV19	once	.	TRBJ1-2	CASSIGAGGLYGYTF	TGTGCCAGTAGTATAGGGGCGGGGGGACTCTATGGCTACACCTTC